This record looks at one TCR beta chain sequence and its context. What it binds is unknown. Via MiXCR, TCRdb re-called the 5' RACE reads, giving one row per CDR3 protein. The sample contains roughly 170,000 distinct CDR3 sequences, around a tenth of which appear only once. This entry is derived from a study of CD8 T cells in ankylosing spondylitis. This CDR3 region has 18 residues. General study results and limits: Existing reports had already noted some motif variants in reactive arthritis synovial fluid and blood. From matched ankylosing spondylitis synovial fluid, disease-linked clones were reportedly recovered at significantly enriched levels.

V is TRBV3-2 and J is TRBJ1-2. TRBV3-2 is a listed pseudogene. Specimen: blood, either unsorted or a sorted T cell fraction (not recorded which). The source is a female donor with ankylosing spondylitis or in good health (not recorded which). The CDR3 nucleotides are TGTGCCAGCAGCCAAGAAGTTGGGCAGAAAGGGGCTAACTATGGCTACACCTTC. Translating gives CASSQEVGQKGANYGYTF.